This is a list of T cell receptor beta chains from one sample in a study of blood T cell repertoires in COVID-19. TCRdb's copy holds only in-frame clones and misses some; the assay was immunoSEQ multiplex PCR. The sample shows approximately 400,000 clones, around 89% of them seen only once. Sequenced sample: peripheral blood. These receptors originate from a man between 35 and 55 years old with acute or convalescent COVID-19. CDR3s include the opening cysteine and the closing phenylalanine or tryptophan. D genes are given only for firm matches.

v_call	d_call	j_call	cdr3_nt	cdr3_aa
TRBV5-1	TRBD1	TRBJ2-3	TGCGCCAGCAGCCCAAAGGGACAGGGAGTCATAGATACGCAGTATTTT	CASSPKGQGVIDTQYF
TRBV4-1	NA	TRBJ2-2	TGCGCCAGCAGCCAAGAGGACTTGACCGGGGAGCTGTTTTTT	CASSQEDLTGELFF
TRBV6-5	NA	TRBJ1-1	TGTGCCAGCAGTTTTTTAGCGGGGGCAGCCACTGAAGCTTTCTTT	CASSFLAGAATEAFF
TRBV28	TRBD1	TRBJ2-7	TGTGCCAGCAGTTCGGGACAGGAAACCTACGAGCAGTACTTC	CASSSGQETYEQYF
TRBV5-4	TRBD1	TRBJ1-6	TGTGCCAGCAGCTTGGAGGGACAGGGTAGGCCCCTCCACTTT	CASSLEGQGRPLHF
TRBV2	TRBD1	TRBJ2-7	TGTGCCAGCGGCCTAAGACAGGGACGCTACGAGCAGTACTTC	CASGLRQGRYEQYF
TRBV19	TRBD1	TRBJ2-1	TGTGCCAGTAGTCTCAGGGGGCTATCCTACAATGAGCAGTTCTTC	CASSLRGLSYNEQFF
TRBV28	NA	TRBJ1-2	TGTGCCAGCCTAAAGGGGGGGGAGGCCTATGGCTACACCTTC	CASLKGGEAYGYTF
TRBV14	TRBD2	TRBJ2-1	TGTGCCAGCAGGGAGCGGGGAGCCTACAATGAGCAGTTCTTC	CASRERGAYNEQFF
TRBV5-6	TRBD1	TRBJ2-7	TGTGCCAGCAGCTGGGGGACAGGGGCCCACGAGCAGTACTTC	CASSWGTGAHEQYF